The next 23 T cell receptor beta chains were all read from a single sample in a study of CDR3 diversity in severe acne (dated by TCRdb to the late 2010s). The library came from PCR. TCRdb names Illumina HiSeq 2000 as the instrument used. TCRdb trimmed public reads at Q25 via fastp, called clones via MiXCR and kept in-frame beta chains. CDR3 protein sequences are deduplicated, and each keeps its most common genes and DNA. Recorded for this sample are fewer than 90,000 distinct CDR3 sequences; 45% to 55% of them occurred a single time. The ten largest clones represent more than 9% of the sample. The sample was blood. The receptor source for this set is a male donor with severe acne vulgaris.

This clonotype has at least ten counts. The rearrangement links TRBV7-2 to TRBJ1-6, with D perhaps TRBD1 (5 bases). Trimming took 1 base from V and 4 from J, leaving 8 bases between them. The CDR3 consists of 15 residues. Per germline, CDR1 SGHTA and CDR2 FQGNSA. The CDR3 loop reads CASSLERGYNSPLHF. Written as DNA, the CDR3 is TGTGCCAGCAGCTTAGAAAGGGGATATAATTCACCCCTCCACTTT.

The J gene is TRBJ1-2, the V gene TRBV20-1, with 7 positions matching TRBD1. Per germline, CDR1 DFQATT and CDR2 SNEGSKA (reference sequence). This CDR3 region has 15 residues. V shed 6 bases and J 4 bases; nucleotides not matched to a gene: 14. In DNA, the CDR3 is TGCAGTGCCATAACCCGACCGGGACAGATCTATGGCTACACCTTC. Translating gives CSAITRPGQIYGYTF.

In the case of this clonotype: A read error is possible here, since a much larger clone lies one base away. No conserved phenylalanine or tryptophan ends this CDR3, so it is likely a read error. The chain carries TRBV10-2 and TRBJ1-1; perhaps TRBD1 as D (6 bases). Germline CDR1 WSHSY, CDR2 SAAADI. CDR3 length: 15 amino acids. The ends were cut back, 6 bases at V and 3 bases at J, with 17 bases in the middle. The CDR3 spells CASRGLQGLYTEAFS. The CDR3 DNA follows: TGCGCCAGCAGGGGACTACAGGGATTATACACTGAAGCTTTCTCT.

The CDR3 sequence is CASSLGLILTDTQYF. The CDR3 DNA is TGTGCCAGCAGCTTGGGACTAATTCTCACAGATACGCAGTATTTT. The rearrangement links TRBV7-8 to TRBJ2-3, with 7 bases matching TRBD2. This CDR3 region has 15 residues. Germline V gene sequence: CDR1 SGHVS, CDR2 FQNEAQ. V shed 3 bases, J shed 2 bases, and the junction held 5 bases outside the gene matches.

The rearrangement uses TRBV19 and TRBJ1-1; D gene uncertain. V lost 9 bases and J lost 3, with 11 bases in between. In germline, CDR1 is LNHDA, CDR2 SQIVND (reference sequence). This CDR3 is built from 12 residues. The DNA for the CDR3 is TGTGCCAGCAGCTTAGTAGACACTGAAGCTTTCTTT. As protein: CASSLVDTEAFF.

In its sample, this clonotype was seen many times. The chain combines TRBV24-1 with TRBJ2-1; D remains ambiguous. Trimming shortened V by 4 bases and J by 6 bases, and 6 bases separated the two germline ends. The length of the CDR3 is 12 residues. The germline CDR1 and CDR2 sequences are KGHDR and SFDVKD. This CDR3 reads CATSEWGNEQFF. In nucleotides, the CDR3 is TGTGCCACCAGTGAATGGGGCAATGAGCAGTTCTTC.

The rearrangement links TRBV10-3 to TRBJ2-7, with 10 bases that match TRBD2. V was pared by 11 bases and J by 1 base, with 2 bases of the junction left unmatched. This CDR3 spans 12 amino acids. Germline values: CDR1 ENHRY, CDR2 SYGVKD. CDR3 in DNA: TGTGCCTCTAGCGGGAGTTCCTACGAGCAGTACTTC. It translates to CASSGSSYEQYF.

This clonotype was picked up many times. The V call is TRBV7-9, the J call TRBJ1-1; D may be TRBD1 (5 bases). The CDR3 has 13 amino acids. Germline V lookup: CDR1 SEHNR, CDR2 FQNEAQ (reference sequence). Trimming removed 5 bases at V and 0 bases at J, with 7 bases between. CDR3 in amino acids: CASSRGMNTEAFF. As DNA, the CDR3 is TGTGCCAGCAGCAGGGGTATGAACACTGAAGCTTTCTTT. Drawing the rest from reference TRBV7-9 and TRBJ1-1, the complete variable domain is DTGVSQNPRHKITKRGQNVTFRCDPISEHNRLYWYRQTLGQGPEFLTYFQNEAQLEKSRLLSDRFSAERPKGSFSTLEIQRTEQGDSAMYLCASSRGMNTEAFFGQGTRLTVV.

The CDR3 sequence: CASSENPGTAYNEQFF. The DNA for the CDR3 is TGTGCCAGCAGTGAGAATCCCGGGACAGCTTACAATGAGCAGTTCTTC. V gene TRBV6-4 combines with J gene TRBJ2-1, with TRBD1 identical over 7 bases. J gave up 4 bases and V 3 bases, and 9 bases lay outside the gene matches. Germline V gives CDR1 MRHNA, CDR2 SNTAGT. The CDR3 totals 16 residues.

CDR3 coding DNA: TGTGCCAGCAGCTTAGACAGTGTGGGACTAGCGGACAATGAGCAGTTCTTC. It specifies CASSLDSVGLADNEQFF. The rearrangement links TRBV7-9 to TRBJ2-1, with 11 bases matching TRBD2. In germline, CDR1 is SEHNR, CDR2 FQNEAQ (reference sequence). Unmatched junction bases numbered 7, after V lost 1 base and J lost 5 bases. The CDR3 is 17 amino acids.

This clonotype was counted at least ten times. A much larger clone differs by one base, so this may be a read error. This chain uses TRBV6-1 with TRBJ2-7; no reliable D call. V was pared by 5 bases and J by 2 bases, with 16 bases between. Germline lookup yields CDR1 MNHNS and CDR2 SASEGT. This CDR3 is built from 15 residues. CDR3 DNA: TGTGCCAGCAGTCTACCCAATTTTGGGACCTACGAGCAGTACTTC. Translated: CASSLPNFGTYEQYF.

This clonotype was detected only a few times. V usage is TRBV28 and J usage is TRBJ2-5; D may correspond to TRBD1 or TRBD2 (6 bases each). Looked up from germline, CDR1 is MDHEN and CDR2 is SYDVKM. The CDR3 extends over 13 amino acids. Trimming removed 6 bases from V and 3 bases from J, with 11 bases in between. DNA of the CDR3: TGTGCCAGCAGGGGGGGCCAGAAAGAGACCCAGTACTTC. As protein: CASRGGQKETQYF.

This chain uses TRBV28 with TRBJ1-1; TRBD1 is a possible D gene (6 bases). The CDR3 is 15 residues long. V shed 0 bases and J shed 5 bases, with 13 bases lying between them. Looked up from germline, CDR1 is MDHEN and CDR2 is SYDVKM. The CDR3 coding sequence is TGTGCCAGCAGTTTATGGCGGGGGGCGAAGACTGAAGCTTTCTTT. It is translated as CASSLWRGAKTEAFF.

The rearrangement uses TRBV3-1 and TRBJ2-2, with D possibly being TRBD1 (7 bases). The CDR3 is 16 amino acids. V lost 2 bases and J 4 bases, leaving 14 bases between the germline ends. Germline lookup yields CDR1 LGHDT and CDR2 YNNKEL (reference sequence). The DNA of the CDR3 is TGTGCCAGCAGCCAAAAGACAGGGCGGGGCACCGGGGAGCTGTTTTTT. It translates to CASSQKTGRGTGELFF.

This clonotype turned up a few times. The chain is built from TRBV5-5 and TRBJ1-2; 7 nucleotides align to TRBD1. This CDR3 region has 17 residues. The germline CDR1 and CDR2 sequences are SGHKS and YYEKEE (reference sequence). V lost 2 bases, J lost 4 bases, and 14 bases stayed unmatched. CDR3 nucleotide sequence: TGTGCCAGCAGCTTAGTTACAGGGGTCGCGGCGAGCTATGGCTACACCTTC. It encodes CASSLVTGVAASYGYTF.

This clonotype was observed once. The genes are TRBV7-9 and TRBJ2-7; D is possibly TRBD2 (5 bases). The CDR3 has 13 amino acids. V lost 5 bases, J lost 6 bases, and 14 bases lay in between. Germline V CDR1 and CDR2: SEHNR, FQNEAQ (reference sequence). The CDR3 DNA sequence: TGTGCCAGCAGCGAAACGGGATCGGGCGAGCAGTACTTC. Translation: CASSETGSGEQYF. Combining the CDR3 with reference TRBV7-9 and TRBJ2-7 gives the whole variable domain DTGVSQNPRHKITKRGQNVTFRCDPISEHNRLYWYRQTLGQGPEFLTYFQNEAQLEKSRLLSDRFSAERPKGSFSTLEIQRTEQGDSAMYLCASSETGSGEQYFGPGTRLTVT.

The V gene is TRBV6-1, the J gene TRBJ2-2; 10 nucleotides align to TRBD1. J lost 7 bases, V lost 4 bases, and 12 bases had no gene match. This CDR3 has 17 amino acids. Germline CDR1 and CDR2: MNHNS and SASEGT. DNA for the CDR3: TGTGCCAGCAGTGGGGTTGCGACAGGGGGCGCGGGCGGGGAGCTGTTTTTT. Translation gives CASSGVATGGAGGELFF.

The CDR3 nucleotides are TGTGCCAGCAGTTTAGCCGGACTAGCGGGGGCCACTGAAGAGACCCAGTACTTC. Translating gives CASSLAGLAGATEETQYF. The chain links TRBV25-1 to TRBJ2-5; TRBD2 aligns across 13 bases. The CDR3 has 18 residues. In germline, CDR1 is MGHDK, CDR2 SYGVNS. Unmatched junction bases numbered 12, after V lost 5 bases and J lost 3 bases.

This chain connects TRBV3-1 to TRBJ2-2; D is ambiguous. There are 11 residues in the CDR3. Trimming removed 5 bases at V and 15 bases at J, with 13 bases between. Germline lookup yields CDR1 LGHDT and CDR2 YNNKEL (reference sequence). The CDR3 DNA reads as TGTGCCAGCAGCGGCGGTCGAAGGGTGTTTTTT. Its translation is CASSGGRRVFF.

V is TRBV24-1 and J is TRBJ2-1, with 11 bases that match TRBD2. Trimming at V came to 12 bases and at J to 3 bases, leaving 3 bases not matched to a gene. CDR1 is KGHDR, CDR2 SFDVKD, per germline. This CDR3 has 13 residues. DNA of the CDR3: TGTGCCTCTGGACTAGCGGGCTACAATGAGCAGTTCTTC. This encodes CASGLAGYNEQFF.

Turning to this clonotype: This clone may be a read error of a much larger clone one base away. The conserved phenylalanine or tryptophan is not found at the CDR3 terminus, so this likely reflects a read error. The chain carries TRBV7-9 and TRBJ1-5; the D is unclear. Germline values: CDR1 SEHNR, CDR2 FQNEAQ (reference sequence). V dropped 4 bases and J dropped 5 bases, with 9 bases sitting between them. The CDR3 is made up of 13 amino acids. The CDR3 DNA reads TGTGCCAGCAGCTCCGGACGGGATCAGCCCCAGCATTCT. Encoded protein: CASSSGRDQPQHS.

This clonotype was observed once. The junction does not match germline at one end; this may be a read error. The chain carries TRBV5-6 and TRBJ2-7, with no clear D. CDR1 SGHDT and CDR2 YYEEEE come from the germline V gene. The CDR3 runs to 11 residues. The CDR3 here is CASSLGQVLVF. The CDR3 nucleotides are TGTGCCAGCAGCTTGGGGCAGGTGCTAGTGTTC.

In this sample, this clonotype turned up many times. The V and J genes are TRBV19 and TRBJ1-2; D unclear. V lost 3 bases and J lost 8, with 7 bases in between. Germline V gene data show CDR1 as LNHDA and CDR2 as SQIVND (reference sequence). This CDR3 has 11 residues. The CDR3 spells CASSIGVGYTF. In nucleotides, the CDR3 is TGTGCCAGTAGTATTGGGGTCGGCTACACCTTC.